This T cell receptor (beta chain) was observed in a study of T cells in Graves' hyperthyroidism and ophthalmopathy. This clonotype was observed at least ten times. Using RNA transcripts as the source, TCR beta CDR3 regions were amplified. A first-round RT-PCR of the TCR CDR3 used the HTBI primer set. MiXCR, run by TCRdb on the multiplex PCR reads, gives a single entry per CDR3 protein. The table has about 620,000 distinct CDR3 sequences, around 15% seen once. Trimming cost V 1 base and J 6 bases, with 19 bases left between them. Germline lookup yields CDR1 MDHEN and CDR2 SYDVKM. The CDR3 consists of 16 residues.

The J gene is TRBJ2-7, the V gene TRBV28; maybe TRBD1 (6 bases). Sequencing was performed on blood. This TCR was sampled from a woman in her twenties or thirties with Graves' hyperthyroidism. CDR3 region: CASSLFGAGELPEQYF. CDR3 in DNA: TGTGCCAGCAGTTTATTTGGGGCAGGGGAGCTTCCCGAGCAGTACTTC. The full variable domain, its missing parts supplied by reference TRBV28 and TRBJ2-7, is DVKVTQSSRYLVKRTGEKVFLECVQDMDHENMFWYRQDPGLGLRLIYFSYDVKMKEKGDIPEGYSVSREKKERFSLILESASTNQTSMYLCASSLFGAGELPEQYFGPGTRLTVT.